Presented here are 8 T cell receptor beta chains from one specimen sequenced in a study of T cells after yellow fever vaccination (dated by TCRdb to 2018 to 2020). The treatment or condition label, read with the paper, signifies: live attenuated yellow fever vaccine strain. Libraries were prepared through 5' RACE. The sequencing machine was an Illumina NovaSeq 6000. TCRdb ran its own pipeline on the public reads, namely fastp trimming at Q25 and MiXCR clone calling, and kept in-frame beta chains. Merged by CDR3 protein, the rows form single entries marked with the most common genes and DNA. The sample includes some 390,000 distinct CDR3 sequences, with roughly a sixth observed a single time. The top ten constitute about 18% of the sample. Sequenced here: PBMCs, sampled before the yellow fever booster vaccination. Receptor source: a man between 18 and 29 years old who received the YFV17D yellow fever vaccine.

This sequence joins TRBV7-9 and TRBJ1-1, with D maybe TRBD1 (5 bases). CDR3 length: 16 amino acids. The germline V gene has CDR1 SEHNR and CDR2 FQNEAQ (reference sequence). V was clipped by 6 bases and J by 5 bases, with 22 bases between them. CDR3 sequence reads: CASSIDDGGEWTEAFF. The CDR3 nucleotides read TGTGCCAGCAGTATAGATGACGGGGGGGAATGGACTGAAGCTTTCTTT.

The chain combines TRBV24-1 with TRBJ2-2; 9 nucleotides match TRBD1. Germline V lookup: CDR1 KGHDR, CDR2 SFDVKD. J was trimmed by 7 bases and V by 3 bases; bases with no gene match: 14. The CDR3 is 18 amino acids. This CDR3 reads CATSDPNYRGLGVGELFF. DNA for the CDR3: TGTGCCACCAGTGATCCCAACTACAGGGGGCTTGGCGTCGGGGAGCTGTTTTTT.

The rearrangement joins TRBV12-3 or TRBV12-4 to TRBJ2-3, with a possible D match to TRBD2 (6 bases). Trimming left V 7 bases short and J 5 bases short, with 16 bases between. CDR3 size: 14 residues. The CDR3 loop is CASTKAGIEDTQYF. The DNA for the CDR3 is TGTGCCAGCACTAAAGCGGGTATCGAAGATACGCAGTATTTT.

This clonotype appeared once. The V call is TRBV30, the J call TRBJ2-7, with a possible D match to TRBD1 (6 bases). The CDR3 has 14 amino acids. Trimming cost V 1 base and J 7 bases, with 17 bases left between them. CDR1 and CDR2 from the germline V gene are GTSNPN and SVGIG (reference sequence). Written as DNA, the CDR3 is TGTGCCTGGAGTGAGGCAGGGGCCTCACTAGAGCAGTACTTC. As protein: CAWSEAGASLEQYF. The full variable domain, completed using reference TRBV30 and TRBJ2-7, is SQTIHQWPATLVQPVGSPLSLECTVEGTSNPNLYWYRQAAGRGLQLLFYSVGIGQISSEVPQNLSASRPQDRQFILSSKKLLLSDSGFYLCAWSEAGASLEQYFGPGTRLTVT.

The V call is TRBV28, the J call TRBJ2-3; D might be TRBD2 (7 bases). This CDR3 is 15 amino acids long. Trimming cost V 4 bases and J 4 bases, with 15 bases left between them. Germline CDR1 is MDHEN and CDR2 is SYDVKM. CDR3 bases: TGTGCCAGCAGTTCGGGGGGCCTAAACTCAGATACGCAGTATTTT. Translating it yields CASSSGGLNSDTQYF.

This clonotype was recorded a few times. V usage is TRBV2 and J usage is TRBJ2-3; D gene unclear. Trimming took 5 bases from V and 2 from J, leaving 8 bases between them. This CDR3 contains 13 residues. Per the germline V gene, CDR1 is SNHLY and CDR2 is FYNNEI. In DNA, the CDR3 is TGTGCCAGCAGTCGGTTTTACACAGATACGCAGTATTTT. This gives the protein CASSRFYTDTQYF.

This clonotype was detected only a few times. This rearrangement joins TRBV5-1 to TRBJ1-2; D is unclear. This CDR3 has 14 residues. V was cut by 5 bases and J by 8 bases, with 19 bases left in between. Per the germline V gene, CDR1 is SGHRS and CDR2 is YFSETQ. The CDR3 DNA is TGCGCCAGCAGTCTGGAAGGCCTAAGCGGGGGCTACACCTTC. Its translation: CASSLEGLSGGYTF.

This clonotype was seen more than once but under ten times. The CDR3 loop reads CASSYRRQGEAFF. Here the CDR3 DNA reads TGTGCCAGCAGTTATCGTCGACAAGGGGAAGCTTTCTTT. This chain connects TRBV6-2 or TRBV6-3 to TRBJ1-1; D is ambiguous. Germline CDR1 and CDR2: MNHEY and SVGEGT. V dropped 3 bases and J dropped 8 bases, with 13 bases sitting between them. This CDR3 has 13 amino acids.